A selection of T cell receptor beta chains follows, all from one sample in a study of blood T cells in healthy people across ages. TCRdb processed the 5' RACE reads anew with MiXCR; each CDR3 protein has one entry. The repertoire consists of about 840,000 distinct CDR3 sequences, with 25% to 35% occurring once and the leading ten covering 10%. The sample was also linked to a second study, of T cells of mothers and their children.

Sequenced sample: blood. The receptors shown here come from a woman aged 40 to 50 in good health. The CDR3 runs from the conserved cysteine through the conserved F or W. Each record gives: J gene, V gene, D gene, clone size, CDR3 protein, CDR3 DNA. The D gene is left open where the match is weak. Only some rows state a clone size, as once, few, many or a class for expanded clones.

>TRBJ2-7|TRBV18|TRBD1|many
CASHMTGKGSYEQYF
TGTGCCAGCCATATGACAGGGAAAGGGTCCTACGAGCAGTACTTC
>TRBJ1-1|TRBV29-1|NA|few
CSVRGRLNTEAFF
TGCAGCGTTCGTGGCCGACTGAACACTGAAGCTTTCTTT
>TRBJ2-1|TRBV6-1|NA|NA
CASSEAPRGQFF
TGTGCCAGCAGTGAAGCGCCGCGCGGGCAGTTCTTC
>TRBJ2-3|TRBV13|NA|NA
CASSSTQGADTQYF
TGTGCCAGCAGTTCCACACAGGGAGCAGATACGCAGTATTTT
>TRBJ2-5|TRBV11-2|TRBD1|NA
CASSFNPRDRGETQYF
TGTGCCAGCAGCTTCAACCCCCGGGACAGAGGAGAGACCCAGTACTTC
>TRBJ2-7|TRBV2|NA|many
CATSEDLGLSYEQYF
TGTGCCACCTCCGAGGACCTAGGGTTGTCCTACGAGCAGTACTTC
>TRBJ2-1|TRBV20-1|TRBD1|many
CSARQTGGFKNEQFF
TGCAGTGCTAGACAAACAGGGGGCTTTAAGAATGAGCAGTTCTTC
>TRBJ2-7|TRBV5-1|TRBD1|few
CASTLRQGAYEQYF
TGCGCCAGCACTTTGCGACAGGGGGCTTACGAGCAGTACTTC
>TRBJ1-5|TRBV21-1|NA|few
CASSKATGGLYQPQHF
TGTGCCAGCAGCAAAGCCACAGGGGGTTTGTATCAGCCCCAGCATTTT
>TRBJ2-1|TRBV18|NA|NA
CASSPIGTYNEQFF
TGTGCCAGCTCTCCGATAGGAACCTACAATGAGCAGTTCTTC
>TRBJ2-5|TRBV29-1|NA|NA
CSVGGQPGETQYF
TGCAGCGTTGGGGGGCAGCCAGGGGAGACCCAGTACTTC
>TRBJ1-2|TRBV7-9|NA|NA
CASSLQAGDGYTF
TGTGCCAGCAGCTTACAGGCGGGGGATGGCTACACCTTC
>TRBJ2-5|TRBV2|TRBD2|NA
CASTPSGGYQETQYF
TGTGCCAGCACCCCTAGCGGGGGGTACCAAGAGACCCAGTACTTC
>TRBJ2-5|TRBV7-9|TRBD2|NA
CASNLGGQETQYF
TGTGCCAGCAACCTCGGGGGGCAAGAGACCCAGTACTTC
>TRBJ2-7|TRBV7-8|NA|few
CASSPEGSRGRYEQYF
TGTGCCAGCAGCCCCGAGGGGAGCAGGGGGAGGTACGAGCAGTACTTC
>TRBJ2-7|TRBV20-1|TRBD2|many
CSARPSGAYEQYF
TGCAGTGCTAGACCGAGCGGGGCCTACGAGCAGTACTTC
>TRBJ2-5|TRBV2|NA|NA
CASSSTGSRYQETQYF
TGTGCCAGCAGTTCTACAGGGAGTCGGTACCAAGAGACCCAGTACTTC
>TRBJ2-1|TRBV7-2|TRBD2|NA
CASSRRTSGAGSSYNEQFF
TGTGCCAGCAGCAGAAGGACTAGCGGGGCCGGGAGCTCCTACAATGAGCAGTTCTTC
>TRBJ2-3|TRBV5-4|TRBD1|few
CASSLSGGFSTDTQYF
TGTGCCAGCAGCTTGTCAGGGGGCTTCAGCACAGATACGCAGTATTTT
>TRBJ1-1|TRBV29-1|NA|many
CSVEPSGTEAFF
TGCAGCGTGGAGCCCTCAGGGACTGAAGCTTTCTTT
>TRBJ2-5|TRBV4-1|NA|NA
CAGSQDGGTDQETQYF
TGCGCCGGCAGCCAAGACGGGGGGACAGACCAAGAGACCCAGTACTTC
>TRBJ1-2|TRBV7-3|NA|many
CASSLLGSLDYGYTF
TGTGCCAGCAGCTTATTAGGGTCGTTGGACTATGGCTACACCTTC
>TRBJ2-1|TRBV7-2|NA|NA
CASSLGPKMDHNEQFF
TGTGCCAGCAGCTTAGGACCCAAGATGGACCACAATGAGCAGTTCTTC
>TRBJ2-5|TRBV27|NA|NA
CASSFLHQETQYF
TGTGCCAGCAGTTTCCTCCATCAAGAGACCCAGTACTTC
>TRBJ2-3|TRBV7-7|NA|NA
CASTSRRVSTDTQYF
TGTGCTAGCACCTCCCGGCGGGTTAGCACAGATACGCAGTATTTT
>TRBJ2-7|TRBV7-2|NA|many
CASSLRGGDSYEQYF
TGTGCCAGCAGCTTAAGGGGAGGCGATTCCTACGAGCAGTACTTC
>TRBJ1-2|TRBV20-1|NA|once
CSARDPWGDGYTF
TGCAGTGCTAGAGATCCCTGGGGGGATGGCTACACCTTC
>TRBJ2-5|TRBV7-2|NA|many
CASRVPPGETQYF
TGTGCCAGTCGGGTTCCACCGGGGGAGACCCAGTACTTC
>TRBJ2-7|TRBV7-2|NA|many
CASSLVLAGTTVDEQYF
TGTGCCAGCAGCTTAGTGTTGGCGGGGACAACGGTCGACGAGCAGTACTTC
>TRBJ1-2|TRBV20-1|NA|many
CSATDRLQNYGYTF
TGCAGTGCTACCGACAGGCTACAGAACTATGGCTACACCTTC
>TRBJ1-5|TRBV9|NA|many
CASSVAPGRNQPQHF
TGTGCCAGCAGCGTAGCCCCCGGCAGGAATCAGCCCCAGCATTTT
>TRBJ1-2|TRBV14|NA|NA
CASSQTGGAYGYTF
TGTGCCAGCAGCCAAACGGGGGGCGCGTATGGCTACACCTTC
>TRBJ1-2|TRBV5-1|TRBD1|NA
CASSYISGQGAGNGYTF
TGCGCCAGCAGCTACATATCCGGACAGGGGGCGGGGAATGGCTACACCTTC
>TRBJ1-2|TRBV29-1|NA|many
CSVEGQSGVIASGYTF
TGCAGCGTTGAAGGACAGAGTGGGGTCATCGCAAGTGGCTACACCTTC
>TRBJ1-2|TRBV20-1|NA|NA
CSARPGDSYGYTF
TGCAGTGCTCGCCCAGGGGACTCCTATGGCTACACCTTC
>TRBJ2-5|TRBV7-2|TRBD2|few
CASSLVGGASGGLRGTQYF
TGTGCCAGCAGCTTAGTGGGCGGGGCTAGCGGGGGGCTAAGAGGGACCCAGTACTTC
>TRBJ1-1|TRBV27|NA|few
CASSRRGDAEAFF
TGTGCCAGCAGTAGGAGGGGGGACGCTGAAGCTTTCTTT
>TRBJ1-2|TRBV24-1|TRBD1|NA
CATSTPGQAGGYTF
TGTGCCACCAGTACGCCGGGACAGGCGGGCGGCTACACCTTC
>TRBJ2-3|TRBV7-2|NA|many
CASSLGLQGTDTQYF
TGTGCCAGCAGCTTAGGTTTGCAGGGCACAGATACGCAGTATTTT
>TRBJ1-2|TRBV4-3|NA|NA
CASSQDLGWGGAPDGYTF
TGCGCCAGCAGCCAAGATCTCGGGTGGGGCGGGGCCCCGGATGGCTACACCTTC
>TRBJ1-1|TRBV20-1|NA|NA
CSGGRGTEAFF
TGCAGCGGAGGACGCGGGACTGAAGCTTTCTTT
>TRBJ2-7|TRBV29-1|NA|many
CSATPAGTYEQYF
TGCAGCGCCACCCCCGCTGGGACCTACGAGCAGTACTTC
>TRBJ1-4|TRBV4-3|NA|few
CASSQERSRGEKLFF
TGCGCCAGCAGCCAAGAACGGAGCAGGGGTGAAAAACTGTTTTTT
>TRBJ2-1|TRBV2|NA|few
CASSDFPSSRQFF
TGTGCCAGCAGTGATTTCCCTTCAAGCAGGCAGTTCTTC
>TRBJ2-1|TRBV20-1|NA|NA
CSARRDRGVGNEQFF
TGCAGTGCTAGACGGGATAGGGGGGTGGGCAATGAGCAGTTCTTC
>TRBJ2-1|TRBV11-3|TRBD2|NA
CASSPRGGGGLNEQFF
TGTGCCAGCAGCCCCCGGGGTGGCGGGGGTCTCAATGAGCAGTTCTTC
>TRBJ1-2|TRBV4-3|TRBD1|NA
CASSRGLPGQGYYGYTF
TGCGCCAGCAGCCGAGGGTTACCGGGACAGGGGTACTATGGCTACACCTTC
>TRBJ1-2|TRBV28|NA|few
CASSLDVSQTIDGYTF
TGTGCCAGCAGTTTAGACGTGTCTCAGACAATAGATGGCTACACCTTC
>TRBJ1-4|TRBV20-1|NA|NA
CSARDGQLVGTNEKLFF
TGCAGTGCTAGAGATGGACAGTTAGTGGGTACTAATGAAAAACTGTTTTTT
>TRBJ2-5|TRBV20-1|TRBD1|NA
CSATDRGLIGTQYF
TGCAGTGCAACTGACAGGGGGCTTATTGGGACCCAGTACTTC
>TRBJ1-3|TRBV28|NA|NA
CASSGAPYSGNTIYF
TGTGCCAGCAGTGGGGCCCCCTACTCTGGAAACACCATATATTTT
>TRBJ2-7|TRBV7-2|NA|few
CASRLGQSEQYF
TGTGCCAGCAGGTTAGGCCAGTCCGAGCAGTACTTC
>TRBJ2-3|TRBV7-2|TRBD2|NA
CASTAGGGLAGGDTEYF
TGTGCCAGCACCGCCGGTGGGGGACTAGCGGGGGGTGATACGGAGTATTTT
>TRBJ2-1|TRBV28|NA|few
CATRPGLWYNEQFF
TGTGCCACCCGCCCTGGACTATGGTACAATGAGCAGTTCTTC